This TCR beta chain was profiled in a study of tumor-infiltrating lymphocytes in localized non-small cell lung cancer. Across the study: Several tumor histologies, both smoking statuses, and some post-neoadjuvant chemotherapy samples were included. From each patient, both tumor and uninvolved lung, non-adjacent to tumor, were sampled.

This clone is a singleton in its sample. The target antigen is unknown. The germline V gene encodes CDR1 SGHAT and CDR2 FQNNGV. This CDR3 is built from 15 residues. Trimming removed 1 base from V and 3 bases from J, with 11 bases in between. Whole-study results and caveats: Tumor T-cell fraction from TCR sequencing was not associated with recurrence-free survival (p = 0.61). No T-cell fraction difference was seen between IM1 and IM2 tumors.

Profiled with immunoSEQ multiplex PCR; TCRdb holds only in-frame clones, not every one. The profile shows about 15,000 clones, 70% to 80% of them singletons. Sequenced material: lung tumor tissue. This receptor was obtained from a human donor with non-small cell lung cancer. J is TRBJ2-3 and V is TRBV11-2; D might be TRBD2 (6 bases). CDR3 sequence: CASSLAGTPTDTQYF. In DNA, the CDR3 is TGTGCCAGCAGCTTAGCCGGGACTCCAACAGATACGCAGTATTTT.